Following are 21 T cell receptor beta chains from one sample sequenced in a study of regulatory T cells in long-lasting Graves disease. The time point here: newly diagnosed GD, antithyroid drugs for less than 3 months. Scientists built the TCR library using RNA that was extracted from PBMCs. Researchers made TCR beta libraries by using iRepertoire HTBI primers and running Arm-PCR on CDR3 regions. TCRdb called the multiplex PCR reads again in MiXCR, with one record for every CDR3 protein. The sample records roughly 610,000 distinct CDR3 sequences, roughly 15% being singletons. The sample was also reused in another study, on T cells in Graves' hyperthyroidism and ophthalmopathy.

The sample here was peripheral blood mononuclear cells (PBMCs), taken at new diagnosis, from a patient treated with antithyroid drugs. These receptors were obtained from a woman younger than 45 with Graves disease.

In this sample, this clonotype turned up many times. The V gene is TRBV12-3 or TRBV12-4, the J gene TRBJ1-2; TRBD1 might be the D (6 bases). There are 12 residues in the CDR3. V was shortened by 5 bases and J by 7 bases, with 11 bases between the two germline ends. CDR3 bases: TGTGCCAGCAGTCTCGGGGGGGCTGGCTACACCTTC. Protein product: CASSLGGAGYTF.

CDR3 sequence: CASSAGPAWVEQYF. The DNA of the CDR3 is TGTGCCAGCAGTGCGGGGCCCGCCTGGGTCGAGCAGTACTTC. This chain links TRBV6-1 with TRBJ2-7; D assignment may be TRBD1 or TRBD2 (5 bases each). Deletions cut 4 bases from V and 6 bases from J, with 16 bases between. Germline CDR1 MNHNS, CDR2 SASEGT. The CDR3 consists of 14 residues.

In this sample, this clonotype turned up many times. The chain joins TRBV7-9 to TRBJ1-5, with D uncertain. Germline-derived CDR1 and CDR2 are SEHNR and FQNEAQ (reference sequence). The CDR3 loop spans 15 amino acids. V lost 5 bases, J lost 3 bases, and 14 bases lay in between. CDR3 nucleotides: TGTGCCAGCAGCCCGACCGACACAAACAATCAGCCCCAGCATTTT. Translation gives CASSPTDTNNQPQHF.

A remark on this clonotype: The CDR3 does not close with the conserved phenylalanine or tryptophan, likely indicating a read error. This chain uses TRBV12-3 or TRBV12-4 with TRBJ2-7; D gene unclear. The CDR3 runs to 14 residues. V dropped 1 base and J dropped 3 bases, with 10 bases sitting between them. The chain's CDR3 is CASSLGGGSYEQYL. The DNA of the CDR3 is TGTGCCAGCAGTTTAGGAGGCGGAAGCTACGAGCAGTACCTC.

This clonotype was counted at least ten times. This chain joins TRBV24-1 and TRBJ2-1, with D maybe TRBD1 (6 bases). V gave up 3 bases and J gave up 7 bases, with 12 bases separating them. This CDR3 spans 14 amino acids. CDR1 KGHDR and CDR2 SFDVKD come from the germline V gene. CDR3 in amino acids: CATSDPDDRNEQFF. The CDR3 bases are TGTGCCACCAGTGATCCCGACGACAGGAATGAGCAGTTCTTC.

This clonotype was counted only a few times. The chain employs TRBV15 and TRBJ1-4; no firm D call. The V gene's germline CDR1 is LNHNV and CDR2 YYDKDF (reference sequence). There are 16 residues in the CDR3. Trimming took 0 bases from V and 5 from J, leaving 13 bases between them. In DNA, the CDR3 is TGTGCCACCAGCAGAGAGAGCGCGGGATCCAATGAAAAACTGTTTTTT. It yields the protein CATSRESAGSNEKLFF.

This sequence joins TRBV6-1 and TRBJ1-5; 11 nucleotides match TRBD1. This CDR3 comprises 14 residues. Trimming took 3 bases from V and 6 from J; bases not matched to a gene: 1. The germline CDR1 and CDR2 sequences are MNHNS and SASEGT. The CDR3 DNA sequence: TGTGCCAGCAGTGACGGACAGGGGGCTCAGCCCCAGCATTTT. It yields the protein CASSDGQGAQPQHF.

This clonotype was found many times. The chain joins TRBV6-1 to TRBJ1-1, with 9 nucleotides matching TRBD1. This CDR3 has 15 amino acids. J lost 6 bases, V lost 4 bases, and 9 bases had no gene match. Germline loops: CDR1 MNHNS, CDR2 SASEGT. CDR3 in DNA: TGTGCCAGCAGTGTGGGGGACAGGGTTCGGTCTGAAGCTTTCTTT. Translating gives CASSVGDRVRSEAFF.

This clonotype has ten or more counts. This chain uses TRBV2 with TRBJ2-3, with TRBD2 identical over 12 bases. CDR1 is SNHLY and CDR2 is FYNNEI in the germline V gene. CDR3 length: 16 amino acids. Trimming took 4 bases from V and 4 from J; bases not matched to a gene: 6. The CDR3 DNA sequence: TGTGCCAGCAGTGTCCCTAGCGGGGGGGGGGCAGATACGCAGTATTTT. Its protein product is CASSVPSGGGADTQYF.

This clonotype was recorded many times. The rearrangement links TRBV27 to TRBJ1-1, with TRBD1 identical over 9 bases. CDR1 and CDR2 from the germline V gene are MNHEY and SMNVEV (reference sequence). CDR3 length: 15 residues. After removal of 7 bases from V and 3 bases from J, the junction contained 9 bases not matched to a gene. CDR3 sequence (DNA): TGTGCCAGCATCATCACAGGGGGCGCGGACACTGAAGCTTTCTTT. This translates into CASIITGGADTEAFF.

This clonotype was seen at least ten times. The chain joins TRBV11-2 to TRBJ1-1; D ambiguous. From germline, CDR1 is SGHAT and CDR2 FQNNGV. V was clipped by 1 base and J by 2 bases, with 8 bases between them. The CDR3 totals 14 residues. The CDR3 nucleotides read TGTGCCAGCAGCTTAGTTATGGAAAACACTGAAGCTTTCTTT. Protein: CASSLVMENTEAFF.

The table lists this clonotype with many counts. J is TRBJ1-4 and V is TRBV28, with D hard to call. The CDR3 has 15 amino acids. The germline V gene encodes CDR1 MDHEN and CDR2 SYDVKM. V was cut by 4 bases and J by 0 bases, with 9 bases left in between. Written as DNA, the CDR3 is TGTGCCAGCAGTTCCCTCACTGCAACTAATGAAAAACTGTTTTTT. It encodes CASSSLTATNEKLFF.

V and J are TRBV28 and TRBJ2-3; 9 bases are shared with TRBD2. CDR1 and CDR2 from the germline V gene are MDHEN and SYDVKM. This CDR3 has 15 residues. Trimming removed 2 bases from V and 6 bases from J; junction bases left unmatched: 6. This chain's CDR3 is CASSLVAGDTDTQYF. CDR3 nucleotides: TGTGCCAGCAGTTTAGTAGCGGGAGATACCGATACGCAGTATTTT.

Many counts were recorded for this clonotype. This chain connects TRBV10-3 to TRBJ2-5; 11 bases map to TRBD2. Germline lookup yields CDR1 ENHRY and CDR2 SYGVKD. The CDR3 has 16 residues. V dropped 3 bases and J dropped 4; count of bases not matched to a gene: 7. The CDR3 spells CAISDPGLAVGETQYF. CDR3 DNA: TGTGCCATCAGTGACCCGGGACTAGCGGTGGGAGAGACCCAGTACTTC.

This clonotype was recorded at least ten times. The rearrangement links TRBV28 to TRBJ2-7, with 12 bases fitting TRBD2. V trimming: 4 bases; J trimming: 0 bases; junction bases outside the gene matches: 4. The CDR3 has 16 amino acids. Per germline, CDR1 MDHEN and CDR2 SYDVKM. CDR3 residues: CASSSGLAGSSYEQYF. CDR3 coding DNA: TGTGCCAGCAGTTCCGGACTAGCGGGGAGCTCCTACGAGCAGTACTTC.

Only a few counts were recorded for this clonotype. This rearrangement joins TRBV5-1 to TRBJ2-1; perhaps D is TRBD1 or TRBD2 (8 bases each). This CDR3 has 18 residues. Germline loops: CDR1 SGHRS, CDR2 YFSETQ. V was trimmed by 3 bases and J by 3 bases, leaving 22 bases between them. The CDR3 protein is CASSSNRGGSGIYNEQFF. CDR3 coding DNA: TGCGCCAGCAGCTCAAACAGGGGGGGTAGCGGGATCTACAATGAGCAGTTCTTC. Filled out from reference TRBV5-1 and TRBJ2-1, the complete variable domain reads KAGVTQTPRYLIKTRGQQVTLSCSPISGHRSVSWYQQTPGQGLQFLFEYFSETQRNKGNFPGRFSGRQFSNSRSEMNVSTLELGDSALYLCASSSNRGGSGIYNEQFFGPGTRLTVL.

The V gene is TRBV20-1, the J gene TRBJ2-3; no clear D gene. This CDR3 is built from 14 residues. Between the trimmed V and J ends, which lost 7 bases and 0 bases, there was a span of 14 bases. Per germline, CDR1 DFQATT and CDR2 SNEGSKA (reference sequence). CDR3 nucleotides: TGCAGTGGGGCGTACTCCCTTAGCACAGATACGCAGTATTTT. It yields the protein CSGAYSLSTDTQYF.

The chain recombines TRBV27 with TRBJ1-2; the D gene is possibly TRBD1 (6 bases). This CDR3 region has 15 residues. The V gene lost 0 bases and the J gene lost 3 bases, with 11 bases spanning the gap. CDR1 is MNHEY and CDR2 is SMNVEV in the germline V gene (reference sequence). The CDR3 sequence: CASSLSGGEDYGYTF. The DNA of the CDR3 is TGTGCCAGCAGTTTATCAGGGGGAGAGGACTATGGCTACACCTTC.

This clonotype was recorded many times. The chain joins TRBV29-1 to TRBJ2-7; no reliable D call. The CDR3 spans 13 residues. Trimming took off 6 bases at V and 6 bases at J, with 18 bases between the two ends. Germline assignment: CDR1 SQVTM and CDR2 ANQGSEA. The chain's CDR3 is CSVSRPGRREQYF. In DNA form, the CDR3 reads TGCAGCGTCTCTCGGCCCGGCCGTCGCGAGCAGTACTTC.

The chain's CDR3 is CASSQVGDRDIGYTF. The CDR3 DNA reads as TGCGCCAGCAGCCAAGTCGGTGACAGGGATATCGGCTACACCTTC. The rearrangement links TRBV4-1 to TRBJ1-2; 7 nucleotides match TRBD1. The V segment lost 1 base and the J segment 8 bases; nucleotides outside the gene matches: 10. The CDR3 spans 15 residues. CDR1 is MGHRA, CDR2 YSYEKL, per germline.

This clonotype was recorded many times. The chain is built from TRBV28 and TRBJ1-1, with a weak D call TRBD1 (6 bases). Trimming removed 9 bases from V and 4 bases from J, with 21 bases in between. From germline, CDR1 is MDHEN and CDR2 SYDVKM. The CDR3 totals 15 residues. In nucleotides, the CDR3 is TGTGCCAGTTTTTCGCGGGGGGCGGTTAGCACTGAAGCTTTCTTT. Its translation: CASFSRGAVSTEAFF. Complete variable domain (other parts from reference TRBV28 and TRBJ1-1): DVKVTQSSRYLVKRTGEKVFLECVQDMDHENMFWYRQDPGLGLRLIYFSYDVKMKEKGDIPEGYSVSREKKERFSLILESASTNQTSMYLCASFSRGAVSTEAFFGQGTRLTVV.